These T cell receptor beta chains were read from a single sample in a study of cytomegalovirus exposure and HLA in healthy donors. Sequenced by immunoSEQ multiplex PCR; TCRdb stores in-frame clones only, minus some. This sample has about 150,000 clones, with 79% found just once. Sequencing used PBMCs. The receptor source for this set is a man in his thirties or forties in good health and CMV-seropositive. Each CDR3 is given with its conserved first and last residue. D genes are given only for firm matches. Only some rows state a clone size, as once, few, many or a class for expanded clones.

d_call: TRBD2; j_call: TRBJ2-1; v_call: TRBV7-3; cdr3_length: 15; clone_size: -; cdr3_aa: CASSLTSGIHNEQFF; cdr3_nt: TGTGCCAGCAGCTTAACTAGCGGGATACACAATGAGCAGTTCTTC
d_call: -; j_call: TRBJ2-1; v_call: TRBV5-1; cdr3_length: 18; clone_size: -; cdr3_aa: CASSLSDPTGPPTPEQFF; cdr3_nt: TGCGCCAGCAGCCTGTCAGATCCAACAGGGCCTCCCACCCCCGAGCAGTTCTTC
d_call: -; j_call: TRBJ2-7; v_call: TRBV6-5; cdr3_length: 14; clone_size: few; cdr3_aa: CASSYEGGGYEQYF; cdr3_nt: TGTGCCAGCAGTTACGAGGGGGGAGGGTACGAGCAGTACTTC
d_call: TRBD2; j_call: TRBJ2-1; v_call: TRBV7-8; cdr3_length: 16; clone_size: -; cdr3_aa: CASSSSSSGSYNEQFF; cdr3_nt: TGTGCCAGCAGCTCTAGCTCTAGCGGGAGTTACAATGAGCAGTTCTTC
d_call: -; j_call: TRBJ1-5; v_call: TRBV7-9; cdr3_length: 16; clone_size: -; cdr3_aa: CASSFGHVRSNQPQHF; cdr3_nt: TGTGCCAGCAGCTTCGGACATGTTAGGAGCAATCAGCCCCAGCATTTT
d_call: TRBD2; j_call: TRBJ2-1; v_call: TRBV5-1; cdr3_length: 15; clone_size: -; cdr3_aa: CASSSSGGSYNEQFF; cdr3_nt: TGCGCCAGCAGCTCTAGCGGGGGCTCCTACAATGAGCAGTTCTTC
d_call: TRBD1; j_call: TRBJ2-7; v_call: TRBV6-1; cdr3_length: 15; clone_size: -; cdr3_aa: CASSARGTGAYEQYF; cdr3_nt: TGTGCCAGCAGTGCGCGGGGGACAGGGGCGTACGAGCAGTACTTC
d_call: -; j_call: TRBJ2-1; v_call: TRBV6-5; cdr3_length: 13; clone_size: -; cdr3_aa: CASTKGGWATQFF; cdr3_nt: TGTGCCAGCACCAAAGGGGGTTGGGCCACCCAGTTCTTC
d_call: TRBD1; j_call: TRBJ1-5; v_call: TRBV2; cdr3_length: 15; clone_size: -; cdr3_aa: CASRVDRAGNQPQHF; cdr3_nt: TGTGCCAGCAGGGTGGACAGGGCCGGCAATCAGCCCCAGCATTTT
d_call: TRBD2; j_call: TRBJ2-7; v_call: TRBV5-1; cdr3_length: 16; clone_size: -; cdr3_aa: CASSLTTSGKSYEQYF; cdr3_nt: TGCGCCAGCAGCTTAACTACTAGCGGGAAGTCCTACGAGCAGTACTTC
d_call: TRBD2; j_call: TRBJ2-5; v_call: TRBV30; cdr3_length: 16; clone_size: -; cdr3_aa: CAWSSGGGSAGATQYF; cdr3_nt: TGTGCCTGGAGCTCCGGCGGGGGGTCCGCGGGGGCGACCCAGTACTTC
d_call: -; j_call: TRBJ2-7; v_call: TRBV7-2; cdr3_length: 12; clone_size: once; cdr3_aa: CASSLDRADQYF; cdr3_nt: TGTGCCAGCAGCTTAGACAGGGCCGACCAGTACTTC